This section outlines one TCR beta chain sequence together with its context. Its antigen is unknown. No per-base quality is available; no much larger clone lies one base away. This entry belongs to a study of blood T cell repertoires in COVID-19 (TCRdb year 2020). With respect to the entire study: Collaborator samples came from the United States, Italy and Spain and covered acute and convalescent phases of COVID-19. The material from the prospective study consisted of cDNA or gDNA derived from T cells, B-cell-depleted T cells, or PBMCs. Deeply sampled blood TCRbeta repertoires from subjects exposed to, actively infected with, or recovered from COVID-19 were included in the dataset. The repertoires were released in a freely available public database intended as a resource for research on the immune response to SARS-CoV-2. Samples came from the ongoing ImmuneRACE study (first 160 participants) plus 1,254 subjects from 6 global collaborators. Nearly every sample came with metadata listing a de-identified subject ID, COVID-19 status, age in years and sex. HLA class I and class II types, where available, came from metadata supplied by the sample provider rather than from assay-based typing.

TCRbeta CDR3 regions were amplified from genomic DNA by means of the immunoSEQ Assay, a bias-controlled multiplex PCR. The original methods were these. The number of nucleated cells in each sample was estimated from the amplification of reference gene primers within the assay. To quantify the absolute abundance of each unique TCRbeta CDR3 rearrangement, sequence reads were collapsed and filtered. Productive Simpson clonality was computed per sample as the square root of Simpson's diversity index over productive rearrangements. The clones in this table, taken by TCRdb from immuneACCESS, are in-frame only. Not every clone is retained; where verified, under half of the shortfall comes from an unresolved V gene, and the cause of the rest is unknown. The V and J calls and clone size were taken over from that table, and D and trimming were inferred from the DNA. The sample table shows around 75,000 clones, and 70% to 85% are seen once. About an eighth of the sample is held by the ten biggest clonotypes.

In Seattle, one collaborating source enrolled patients while the infection was active and tracked those patients longitudinally over the course of disease. Collaborating institutions collected whole blood in K2EDTA tubes following their own protocols. For TCRbeta analysis, collaborators shipped samples in one of three forms: frozen whole blood, isolated PBMCs, or DNA extracted from either of those sample types. Broad study findings and their caveats: The quantity of clinical and demographic metadata differed by source and by participant and was supplied without curation.

This sequence originates from a man aged 50 to 60 with COVID-19, enrolled during active disease. Sequenced: peripheral blood.

For the CDR3, the sequence is CASSPGGNYGYTF. The DNA is TGTGCCAGCTCACCGGGGGGGAACTATGGCTACACCTTC. The chain is encoded by TRBV18 joined to TRBJ1-2, with TRBD1 tentatively as D gene (5 bases match). Per the germline V gene, KGHSH is the CDR1 and LQKENI is the CDR2. The CDR3 spans 13 residues, from the cysteine through the phenylalanine. Of all the DNA, just the CDR3 is kept, 39 bases in frame from base 1. V loses 3 bases, J loses 2 bases, and the germline ends lie 7 bases apart.